The 31 T cell receptor beta chains in this list originate from one sample, sequenced in a study of blood T cell repertoires in COVID-19 (dated by TCRdb to about 2020). The library was generated by the immunoSEQ multiplex PCR assay. This is the immuneACCESS table as TCRdb keeps it, with only in-frame sequences that have V and J called. A part of the clones is gone; compared with another copy, unresolved V genes explain less than half, and the rest is unexplained. For this sample the table gives fewer than 200,000 clones, of which 76% were detected only once. Approximately 3.7% of the sample belongs to the ten largest clones. Sequenced material: peripheral blood. The receptors stem from a woman at least 80 years old with acute or convalescent COVID-19.

The CDR3 DNA is TGTGCCAGCAGCCGACTAGCGGGGGCCTTCAGGTACAATGAGCAGTTCTTC. Protein sequence: CASSRLAGAFRYNEQFF. The J gene is TRBJ2-1, the V gene TRBV3-1 (or the pseudogene TRBV3-2), with 12 bases aligning to TRBD2. The junction had 8 bases not matched to a gene; V was cut back by 4 bases and J by 4 bases. Germline-derived CDR1 and CDR2 are LGHDT and YNNKEL (reference sequence). The CDR3 covers 17 residues.

The DNA for the CDR3 is TGCGCCAGCAGCCCACCCCCGCAAGAGGTTGGCGACTACGAGCAGTACTTC. It encodes CASSPPPQEVGDYEQYF. The V and J genes are TRBV4-1 and TRBJ2-7; the D is unclear. V shed 4 bases and J shed 3 bases, with 22 bases lying between them. CDR1 and CDR2 from the germline V gene are MGHRA and YSYEKL. CDR3 length: 17 amino acids.

V usage is TRBV6-6 and J usage is TRBJ1-5, with TRBD1 matching over 7 bases. The length of the CDR3 is 14 residues. The V segment lost 10 bases and the J segment 3 bases; nucleotides outside the gene matches: 9. CDR1 and CDR2 (germline): MNHNY, SVGAGI (reference sequence). The CDR3 protein is CATQGGTVNQPQHF. The CDR3 DNA is TGTGCCACCCAAGGCGGGACAGTCAATCAGCCCCAGCATTTT.

The genes are TRBV11-3 and TRBJ2-1; TRBD1 might be the D (6 bases). V dropped 5 bases and J dropped 4 bases, with 21 bases sitting between them. Germline loops: CDR1 SGHNT, CDR2 YENEEA. The CDR3 covers 17 residues. The CDR3 DNA sequence: TGTGCCAGCAGCCCAGGAGACCGGGACACAGGGTACAATGAGCAGTTCTTC. It yields the protein CASSPGDRDTGYNEQFF.

This clone has more than one count but fewer than ten. The chain is built from TRBV27 and TRBJ1-1; D not resolved. Per germline, CDR1 MNHEY and CDR2 SMNVEV (reference sequence). V was cut by 5 bases and J by 11 bases, with 21 bases left in between. This CDR3 has 14 amino acids. The CDR3 coding sequence is TGTGCCAGCAGTCGACTCCGAGCCCCAATGAGCGCTTTCTTT. Protein product: CASSRLRAPMSAFF.

This clone came up once. This chain joins TRBV27 and TRBJ2-3; 8 bases map to TRBD2. V gave up 0 bases and J gave up 1 base; unmatched junction bases: 3. CDR3 size: 16 residues. Germline loops: CDR1 MNHEY, CDR2 SMNVEV (reference sequence). The DNA of the CDR3 is TGTGCCAGCAGTTTATCGTTCGGGAGGGGCACAGATACGCAGTATTTT. Its translation is CASSLSFGRGTDTQYF.

The J gene is TRBJ2-3, the V gene TRBV10-3; 12 nucleotides align to TRBD2. With 10 bases clipped from V and 2 bases from J, the junction kept 13 bases outside the gene matches. Germline V gene data show CDR1 as ENHRY and CDR2 as SYGVKD. The CDR3 length is 17 residues. Here the CDR3 DNA reads TGTGCCACTAAACTAGCGGGGGGCGGTCTCGACACAGATACGCAGTATTTT. Its protein is CATKLAGGGLDTDTQYF.

The rearrangement uses TRBV4-1 and TRBJ1-2; the D is unclear. V lost 0 bases to trimming and J lost 4 bases, with 15 bases between them. Per the germline V gene, CDR1 is MGHRA and CDR2 is YSYEKL. The CDR3 covers 16 residues. The CDR3 DNA follows: TGCGCCAGCAGCCAAGATCCGTCCCGAACTAGCTATGGCTACACCTTC. Its protein product is CASSQDPSRTSYGYTF.

The rearrangement uses TRBV30 and TRBJ2-3, with 7 bases aligning to TRBD2. The CDR3 has 16 residues. The germline CDR1 and CDR2 sequences are GTSNPN and SVGIG (reference sequence). Trimming at V came to 4 bases and at J to 2 bases, leaving 12 bases not matched to a gene. CDR3 DNA sequence: TGTGCCTGGACCACCACCCCCGCGGGGGACACAGATACGCAGTATTTT. Amino acid sequence: CAWTTTPAGDTDTQYF. Filled out from reference TRBV30 and TRBJ2-3, the complete variable domain reads SQTIHQWPATLVQPVGSPLSLECTVEGTSNPNLYWYRQAAGRGLQLLFYSVGIGQISSEVPQNLSASRPQDRQFILSSKKLLLSDSGFYLCAWTTTPAGDTDTQYFGPGTRLTVL.

The V gene is TRBV3-1 (or the pseudogene TRBV3-2), the J gene TRBJ2-2; TRBD2 matches at 12 bases. This CDR3 is built from 17 residues. Per germline, CDR1 LGHDT and CDR2 YNNKEL (reference sequence). V lost 4 bases, J lost 3 bases, and 6 bases stayed unmatched. As DNA, the CDR3 is TGTGCCAGCAGCCCCGCTAGCGGGAGGGCCCACACCGGGGAGCTGTTTTTT. Its translation is CASSPASGRAHTGELFF.

The chain recombines TRBV10-3 with TRBJ1-2, with TRBD1 identical over 8 bases. V shed 5 bases, J shed 8 bases, and the junction held 10 bases outside the gene matches. CDR1 and CDR2 from the germline V gene are ENHRY and SYGVKD. This CDR3 has 14 amino acids. CDR3 amino acids: CAISLLDRVAGYTF. Here the CDR3 DNA reads TGTGCCATCAGTCTATTGGACAGGGTCGCAGGCTACACCTTC.

The J gene is TRBJ1-4, the V gene TRBV5-8, with D possibly TRBD1 on 6 matching bases. V dropped 9 bases and J dropped 0 bases, with 18 bases sitting between them. The CDR3 loop spans 16 amino acids. The V gene's germline CDR1 is SGHTS and CDR2 YDEGEE. CDR3 sequence: CANAPGKGATNEKLFF. In DNA form, the CDR3 reads TGTGCCAACGCGCCCGGCAAGGGGGCAACTAATGAAAAACTGTTTTTT.

The V gene is TRBV30, the J gene TRBJ1-6, with TRBD1 identical over 9 bases. The CDR3 consists of 13 residues. V trimming: 5 bases; J trimming: 10 bases; junction bases outside the gene matches: 6. Germline V lookup: CDR1 GTSNPN, CDR2 SVGIG (reference sequence). The CDR3 DNA reads as TGTGCCTGGCACGGACAGGGGAACTCACCCCTCCACTTT. This translates into CAWHGQGNSPLHF.

This clone appeared once. Other DNA sequences in the same sample also yield this CDR3. The gene calls are TRBV7-3 and TRBJ1-1; D may be TRBD1 (5 bases). CDR1 is SGHTA and CDR2 is FQGTGA in the germline V gene. V lost 2 bases to trimming and J lost 1 base, with 5 bases between them. CDR3 size: 13 residues. This CDR3 is CASSLGQNTEAFF. The DNA for the CDR3 is TGTGCCAGCAGCTTAGGACAGAACACTGAAGCTTTCTTT.

The V and J genes are TRBV19 and TRBJ1-5, with 7 bases lining up with TRBD1. CDR1 is LNHDA, CDR2 SQIVND, per germline (reference sequence). This CDR3 has 15 amino acids. The junction had 8 bases not matched to a gene; V was cut back by 3 bases and J by 6 bases. The CDR3 protein is CASSITGEIGQPQHF. The DNA for the CDR3 is TGTGCCAGTAGTATCACAGGGGAGATCGGTCAGCCCCAGCATTTT.

The genes are TRBV7-8 and TRBJ1-3; a possible D gene is TRBD1 (6 bases). Between the trimmed V and J ends, which lost 2 bases and 0 bases, there was a span of 8 bases. The germline V gene has CDR1 SGHVS and CDR2 FQNEAQ. The CDR3 has 15 amino acids. CDR3 residues: CASSLWDTSGNTIYF. The CDR3 coding sequence is TGTGCCAGCAGCTTATGGGACACCTCTGGAAACACCATATATTTT.

This chain joins TRBV6-5 and TRBJ1-2, with D unresolved. Germline V gene data show CDR1 as MNHEY and CDR2 as SVGAGI. Trimming cost V 0 bases and J 3 bases, with 14 bases left between them. The length of the CDR3 is 16 residues. The CDR3 is CASSYSGRDGDYGYTF. CDR3 in DNA: TGTGCCAGCAGTTACTCGGGGAGGGATGGAGACTATGGCTACACCTTC.

This chain links TRBV5-1 with TRBJ1-6; TRBD1 matches at 10 bases. There are 15 residues in the CDR3. Germline V gene data show CDR1 as SGHRS and CDR2 as YFSETQ. Losses at the gene ends were 3 bases for V and 5 bases for J; bases not matched to a gene: 2. The CDR3 spells CASSSGTGDNSPLHF. CDR3 coding DNA: TGCGCCAGCAGCTCCGGGACAGGGGATAATTCACCCCTCCACTTT.

This chain joins TRBV27 and TRBJ2-5, with 10 bases that match TRBD2. The CDR3 length is 15 residues. V was pared by 5 bases and J by 4 bases, with 7 bases of the junction left unmatched. Germline CDR1 and CDR2: MNHEY and SMNVEV (reference sequence). CDR3 region: CASSNSGGWGETQYF. CDR3 nucleotide sequence: TGTGCCAGCAGTAATAGCGGGGGGTGGGGAGAGACCCAGTACTTC.

The chain is built from TRBV19 and TRBJ2-2; D perhaps matches TRBD1 (5 bases). CDR3 length: 17 amino acids. Germline V gene lookup returns CDR1 LNHDA and CDR2 SQIVND (reference sequence). Trimming removed 2 bases from V and 1 base from J, with 14 bases in between. The CDR3: CASSIIPLTGNTGELFF. The CDR3 DNA is TGTGCCAGTAGTATAATCCCTCTTACAGGGAACACCGGGGAGCTGTTTTTT. Drawing the rest from reference TRBV19 and TRBJ2-2, the complete variable domain is DGGITQSPKYLFRKEGQNVTLSCEQNLNHDAMYWYRQDPGQGLRLIYYSQIVNDFQKGDIAEGYSVSREKKESFPLTVTSAQKNPTAFYLCASSIIPLTGNTGELFFGEGSRLTVL.

The rearrangement links TRBV4-2 to TRBJ2-7; 13 nucleotides match TRBD2. Germline V gene data show CDR1 as LGHNA and CDR2 as YNFKEQ. The J segment lost 6 bases and the V segment lost 5 bases, leaving 7 bases of the junction unmatched. This CDR3 contains 15 residues. CDR3 DNA sequence: TGTGCCAGCAGCATCACACTAGCGGGAGGGATCGAGCAGTACTTC. Protein product: CASSITLAGGIEQYF.

This clone was seen a handful of times. The chain is built from TRBV7-9 and TRBJ2-7; a weak D match, TRBD2 (5 bases). V lost 5 bases to trimming and J lost 3 bases, with 14 bases between them. The CDR3 contains 14 residues. Looked up from germline, CDR1 is SEHNR and CDR2 is FQNEAQ (reference sequence). The CDR3, as DNA: TGTGCCAGCAGCCAGAAGGACGGAGGCTACGAGCAGTACTTC. Encoded protein: CASSQKDGGYEQYF.

This chain links TRBV19 with TRBJ2-7; a possible D gene is TRBD2 (6 bases). CDR3 length: 12 residues. Germline CDR1 LNHDA, CDR2 SQIVND (reference sequence). Trimming removed 7 bases from V and 6 bases from J, with 13 bases in between. In DNA form, the CDR3 reads TGTGCCAGTAAGGGAGTGGGGGGCGAGCAGTACTTC. Its translation: CASKGVGGEQYF.

In its sample, this clone was seen a few times. This chain joins TRBV5-1 and TRBJ2-3, with 12 bases that match TRBD2. The CDR3 extends over 18 amino acids. Germline V gene data show CDR1 as SGHRS and CDR2 as YFSETQ. The V segment lost 4 bases and the J segment 0 bases; nucleotides outside the gene matches: 9. CDR3 nucleotide sequence: TGCGCCAGCAGCCCATGGACTAGCGGGGCTCCTAGCACAGATACGCAGTATTTT. Translated: CASSPWTSGAPSTDTQYF.

V is TRBV5-8 and J is TRBJ1-1; possibly TRBD1 for D (5 bases). V was shortened by 1 base and J by 3 bases, with 7 bases between the two germline ends. Looked up from germline, CDR1 is SGHTS and CDR2 is YDEGEE. This CDR3 has 13 residues. The CDR3 is CASSLQQDTEAFF. The CDR3 bases are TGTGCCAGCAGCTTGCAACAGGACACTGAAGCTTTCTTT.

This rearrangement joins TRBV11-3 to TRBJ2-3; possibly TRBD2 for D (6 bases). The CDR3 length is 17 residues. Trimming shortened V by 3 bases and J by 1 base, and 17 bases separated the two germline ends. CDR1 SGHNT and CDR2 YENEEA come from the germline V gene. The CDR3 DNA sequence: TGTGCCAGCAGCTTGAACGGGTTAGGCGGGGGCACAGATACGCAGTATTTT. The encoded protein is CASSLNGLGGGTDTQYF.

The rearrangement joins TRBV5-6 to TRBJ2-5; 12 bases are a match to TRBD2. Losses at the gene ends were 2 bases for V and 7 bases for J; bases not matched to a gene: 6. There are 15 residues in the CDR3. Germline V gene sequence: CDR1 SGHDT, CDR2 YYEEEE. CDR3 region: CASSFTSGRPGTQYF. CDR3 coding DNA: TGTGCCAGCAGCTTTACTAGCGGGAGGCCCGGGACCCAGTACTTC.

J is TRBJ2-2 and V is TRBV7-6, with TRBD2 matching 12 bases. There are 15 residues in the CDR3. Germline V gene sequence: CDR1 SGHVS, CDR2 FNYEAQ. J lost 4 bases, V lost 7 bases, and 4 bases had no gene match. CDR3 residues: CASTKTSGSTGELFF. CDR3 DNA sequence: TGTGCCAGCACCAAGACTAGCGGGAGCACCGGGGAGCTGTTTTTT.

CDR3 in DNA: TGTGCCAGCAGTTTGGCCCCACAACCTTCCTACAATGAGCAGTTCTTC. Encoded protein: CASSLAPQPSYNEQFF. The rearrangement links TRBV6-6 to TRBJ2-1; D remains ambiguous. CDR1 and CDR2 (germline): MNHNY, SVGAGI (reference sequence). This CDR3 region has 16 residues. V gave up 4 bases and J gave up 1 base, with 14 bases separating them.

The chain employs TRBV7-3 and TRBJ2-1, with TRBD1 identical over 12 bases. The germline gives CDR1 SGHTA, CDR2 FQGTGA. Trimming took 3 bases from V and 4 from J; bases not matched to a gene: 1. This CDR3 has 15 amino acids. The CDR3 DNA sequence: TGTGCCAGCAGCTTGGGACAGGGGGCGTACAATGAGCAGTTCTTC. Amino acids: CASSLGQGAYNEQFF.

This clone was detected only a few times. The chain carries TRBV19 and TRBJ1-6; 9 nucleotides agree with TRBD1. Germline V lookup: CDR1 LNHDA, CDR2 SQIVND (reference sequence). Trimming cost V 4 bases and J 7 bases; bases outside gene matches: 2. The CDR3 covers 14 residues. CDR3 nucleotide sequence: TGTGCCAGTAGTACCGGGACAGGGAATTCACCCCTCCACTTT. Translated, it gives CASSTGTGNSPLHF.